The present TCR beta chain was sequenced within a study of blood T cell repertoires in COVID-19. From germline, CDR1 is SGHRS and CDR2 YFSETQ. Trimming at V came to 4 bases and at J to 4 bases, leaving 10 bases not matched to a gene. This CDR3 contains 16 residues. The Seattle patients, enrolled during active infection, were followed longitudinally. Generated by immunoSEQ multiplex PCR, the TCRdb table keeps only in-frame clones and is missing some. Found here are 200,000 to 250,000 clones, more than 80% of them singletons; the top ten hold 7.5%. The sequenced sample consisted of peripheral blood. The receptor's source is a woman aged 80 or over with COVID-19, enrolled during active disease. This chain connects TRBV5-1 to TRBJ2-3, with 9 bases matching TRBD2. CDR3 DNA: TGCGCCAGCAGCCGGACAGCGGGGGGTGGGTCAGATACGCAGTATTTT. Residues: CASSRTAGGGSDTQYF.